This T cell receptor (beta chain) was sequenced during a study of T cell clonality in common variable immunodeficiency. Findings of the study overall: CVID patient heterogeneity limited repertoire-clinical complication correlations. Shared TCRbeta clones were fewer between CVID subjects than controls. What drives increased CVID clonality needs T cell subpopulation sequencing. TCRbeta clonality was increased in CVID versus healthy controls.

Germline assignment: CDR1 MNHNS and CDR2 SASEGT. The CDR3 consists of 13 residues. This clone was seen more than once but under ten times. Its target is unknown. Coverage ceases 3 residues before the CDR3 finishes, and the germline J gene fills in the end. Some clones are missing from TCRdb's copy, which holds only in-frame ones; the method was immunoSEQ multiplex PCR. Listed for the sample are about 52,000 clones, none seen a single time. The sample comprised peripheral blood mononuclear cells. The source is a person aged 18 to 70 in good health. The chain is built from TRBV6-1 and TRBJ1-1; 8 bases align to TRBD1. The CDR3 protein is CASSDGTGYNAFF. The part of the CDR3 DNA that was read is TGTGCCAGCAGTGATGGGACAGGTTATAAC.